This T cell receptor beta chain is from a study of shared clonotypes between healthy human individuals. Data came from immunoSEQ multiplex PCR; TCRdb stores just in-frame clones and leaves some out. Among approximately 980,000 clones listed, 76% were seen once. This clone occurred a few times. Germline V gene data show CDR1 as SGHRS and CDR2 as YFSETQ. The germline V and J ends were trimmed by 1 base and 0 bases, with 11 bases remaining between them. CDR3 length: 16 residues. The rearrangement joins TRBV5-1 to TRBJ1-3; D is perhaps TRBD1 (5 bases). Source material: memory CD4+ T cells sorted from blood. This sample's subset: CD45RA-negative fraction. The sequence was collected from a man between 18 and 29 years old in good health. The CDR3 region has the DNA TGCGCCAGCAGCTTGCTGGGGCCGAGCTCTGGAAACACCATATATTTT. This encodes CASSLLGPSSGNTIYF.